The source of this T cell receptor (beta chain) is a study of cytomegalovirus exposure and HLA in healthy donors (dated by TCRdb to 2017 to 2019). About the study as a whole: An earlier analysis of 550 to 700 of the donors reported 250 to 300 Gb of sequence data and 117 million unique TCR beta sequences from 150 million to 200 million T cells. Around 330 gigabases of sequencing data and around 80 million unique TCR sequences made up an early release that covered over 550 HLA-typed donors. Of the 350 to 400 genotyped donors, roughly 80% fell in the genetic ancestry cluster associated with self-reported Caucasian donors. The study was designed to test whether signatures of past pathogen exposure could be identified by cataloging public T cell receptors. The study profiled the T cell repertoires of about 640 subjects by immunosequencing and related them to cytomegalovirus serostatus. Besides the first cohort of some 670 subjects, a separate validation cohort made up of 120 different subjects was used. To predict cytomegalovirus infection status, the study brought together high-throughput TCR immunosequencing, statistical association of individual TCRs with disease status, and machine learning. A later analysis re-analyzed previously published TCR beta repertoires from about 600 donors and added high-resolution HLA genotyping to study TCR occurrence patterns. Rather than drawing on any new phenotypic data, the later analysis identified candidate immune exposures from TCR beta sequences and the way those sequences occurred across donors. An earlier analysis of 450 to 750 of the donors used high-throughput TCR beta sequencing to judge whether each TCR beta V gene segment behaved as functional or pseudogenic. Donor age, sex, ethnicity and CMV serostatus were compiled together with the repertoire data. Genome-wide SNP genotypes for about 65% of the roughly 670 donors were used in a later genetic analysis, which treated that subset as a discovery cohort. Every repertoire in the discovery cohort had been generated on one and the same sequencing platform. HLA typing covered class I and class II loci at four-digit resolution. The number of donors typed differed by locus, with about 629-640 for A, B, C, DRB1 and DQB1, around 500 for DQA1, 600 to 610 for DPA1, and approximately 470 for DPB1. Four or five DR-DQ haplotypes were handled as single units for association and clustering because linkage in the cohort was strong. Among about 360 genotyped donors of the cohort, an average of roughly 240,000 unique TCR beta nucleotide sequences were sequenced per donor, roughly a sixth of them non-productive. The investigation overall reported the following: In a later analysis, HLA-associated TCR beta chains were found to be more clonally expanded and to have lower generation probabilities than equally common non-associated chains. According to a later analysis, parvovirus B19, influenza, CMV and Epstein-Barr virus appeared linked to several top co-occurrence clusters. Because some donors lacked HLA typing at each locus, the association tests relied only on the typed subset. A later analysis found that TCR association rates varied across HLA loci, with DRB1 alleles showing the most associated TCRs and HLA-C alleles the fewest. The classifier was reported to diagnose cytomegalovirus status with high specificity and sensitivity in both the original cohort and the validation cohort. CMV serostatus was the only immune exposure information available for the cohort. While some public TCRs were present in many individuals, most TCR sequences turned up only very rarely across donors. In an earlier analysis of fewer than 700 of the donors, most TCR beta V segments appeared in productive rearrangements about 87% or about 30% of the time, broadly matching IMGT annotations. The study gave a list of roughly 150 TCR beta chains associated with cytomegalovirus. A further reported finding was that TCR beta sequences accurately predicted the HLA-A and HLA-B alleles for most subjects in the first cohort. A cluster of highly shared sequence variants was judged likely to represent a technical artifact of the sequencing pipeline. Compared with the roughly 600-donor mean, donors in an Asian-associated ancestry cluster had fewer N-insertions in productive TCRs, according to a later genetic analysis. V-gene and J-gene trimming of TCR beta chains was associated with a missense DCLRE1C variant in a later genetic analysis, and the association was replicated in an independent cohort. Correlated functional status among segregating V segments might be attributable to linkage disequilibrium, but an unknown experimental factor could not be ruled out. A later analysis found that most CMV-associated TCR beta chains appeared HLA-restricted, with HLA associations seemingly driven largely by CMV exposure. The cohort was sequenced for TCR beta chains only, and without alpha or paired-chain data the features that could be detected were limited. At a false discovery rate of 0.05, a later analysis linked 15,000 to 20,000 TCR beta sequences to specific HLA alleles. It was suggested by the authors that the approach could potentially be generalized to other disease states and immunological phenotypes. The earlier analysis of 587 of the donors excluded fewer than 20 rarely observed V segments, including chromosome 9 orphons, because counts were too low. Some IMGT-functional V segments, including TRBV6-2 and TRBV6-3, could not be distinguished by the 87-base-pair reads and were therefore excluded. The presence/absence analyses assumed that sequencing depth was roughly uniform across donors, and that assumption may not be true. A few of the identified cytomegalovirus-associated TCR beta chains were confirmed in vitro to be specific for cytomegalovirus antigens. Assigning TCR associations to individual alleles was difficult when HLA alleles, especially DR and DQ, strongly co-occurred.

The CDR3 contains 12 residues, cysteine and phenylalanine counted. The DNA shown is the 36-base CDR3, in frame from base 1. CDR1 is given as ENHRY and CDR2 as SYGVKD, both from the germline V gene. V loses 2 bases, J loses 3 bases, and the germline ends lie 5 bases apart. The method was the immunoSEQ multiplex PCR assay. A mixture of 60 forward primers for TCR Vbeta segments and 13 reverse primers for TCR Jbeta segments was used in the multiplex PCR. A multiplex PCR assay on genomic DNA amplified the CDR3 region of rearranged TCR beta genes. The Illumina HiSeq System was used to sequence the amplified TCR beta libraries as 87-base-pair reads. In the authors' own workflow: A later analysis tallied 70 million to 100 million unique TCR beta chains across the 650 to 750 repertoires, and about 10 million of those chains were shared by two or more donors. To remove PCR and sequencing errors, raw reads were error-corrected and collapsed into unique sequences using a nearest-neighbor algorithm that merged closely related sequences. V, D and J gene segments were assigned by aligning CDR3 sequences to IMGT reference sequences. Each retained sequence needed at least a six-nucleotide match to both a V gene segment and a J gene segment. A rearrangement was called productive if the CDR3 had no stop codons and remained in frame with V and J, and every other rearrangement was called non-productive. CDR3 was defined according to IMGT convention as the region running from the second conserved V-encoded cysteine to the conserved J-encoded phenylalanine. Sequences without an unambiguous match to a single V gene segment were excluded from the earlier analysis of several hundred of the donors. An earlier analysis of under 750 of the donors called V segments functional above 56.7% productive rearrangements and segregating when the between-donor standard deviation exceeded 5%. A statistical classification framework was built for diagnosing cytomegalovirus status from the catalog of TCR beta chain sequences. V and J gene assignment, in a later analysis, came from comparing TCR nucleotide sequences with IMGT/GENE-DB human TR gene sequences. A later analysis assigned CDR3 sequences and most-parsimonious VDJ recombination scenarios with the TCRdist pipeline. A later analysis defined each TCR beta chain by its CDR3 amino acid sequence plus V-gene family, and excluded reads lacking a unique V-gene family. A later analysis removed 450 to 600 highly shared, low-generation-probability nucleotide sequences to deal with suspected cross-contamination and a sequencing artifact. A later analysis calculated a clonal expansion index for each public chain from normalized within-repertoire ranks of inferred template counts. In a later analysis, generation probabilities were computed with a VDJ recombination model fitted to out-of-frame rearrangements, and the resulting probabilities were checked against IGoR. A later analysis scored TCR-TCR, TCR-HLA and TCR-CMV co-occurrence with hypergeometric tests, applying a repertoire-size bias correction to TCR pairs. In a later analysis, false discovery rates were estimated by permuting HLA or CMV assignments 20 times. In a later analysis, co-occurring TCRs were grouped using DBSCAN, and TCRdist sequence similarity was added for clustering within HLA-allele-positive subsets. For co-occurrence clustering, repertoires with fewer than 30,000 or more than 120,000 public chains were excluded, along with four or five repertoires with anomalous nucleotide sharing. TCRdb mirrors the immuneACCESS table, restricted to in-frame sequences. Some clones are absent from its copies; in checked studies, under half trace to an unresolved V gene, and the reason for the others is unknown. That table is the source of V, J and clone size, and D and trimming were worked out from the DNA. The sample table holds 150,000 to 200,000 clones, of which 82% were seen once. The ten top clones hold 0.098% of the sample.

The cohort was made up of approximately 700 healthy bone marrow donors. All cohort members were sampled while nominally healthy, although unrecorded immune exposures were likely present. The donor tested CMV seronegative, placing the donor among the 350 or so seronegative members of the cohort. Each donor provided a peripheral blood sample, and peripheral blood mononuclear cells were used for TCR beta sequencing. The Qiagen DNeasy Blood Extraction Kit was used to extract genomic DNA from the blood cell samples. Notes on this clone: Its binding antigen is unknown. No qualities accompany the bases; no much larger clone lies one base away.

Sequencing input: PBMCs. The chain is assembled from TRBV10-3 and TRBJ2-7, with no confidently assigned D gene. The clonotype comes from a boy aged 2 to 10 in good health and CMV-seronegative. The CDR3 region: CAISEGSYEQYF. The nucleotides are TGTGCCATCAGTGAGGGTAGCTACGAGCAGTACTTC.